The present entry profiles one TCR beta chain with its context. The data stem from a study of shared clonotypes between healthy human individuals. Execution of the assay was at deep level. The authors loaded around 190 ng DNA, 25,000 to 30,000 T cell genomes, into sorted-subset replicate PCRs. Assay used: immunoSEQ multiplex PCR; TCRdb lists only in-frame clones, some missing. The sample holds about 2.5 million clones, about 90% seen once. CDR1 is SGHRS and CDR2 is YFSETQ in the germline V gene. The CDR3 length is 15 residues. V was pared by 6 bases and J by 0 bases, with 7 bases of the junction left unmatched.

The chain recombines TRBV5-1 with TRBJ2-3, with 7 nucleotides matching TRBD1. Sequencing input: naive CD4+ T cells from PBMCs. Sample subset: CD45RA+ positively selected. This TCR was sampled from a man aged 18-30 years in good health. Some clones in this sample may be carry-over from other donors' samples. The CDR3 DNA reads TGCGCCAGCACCAACGACAGGGCTAGCACAGATACGCAGTATTTT. Its translation: CASTNDRASTDTQYF.